The 8 T cell receptor beta chains given below trace back to one sample, sequenced in a study of blood T cell repertoires in COVID-19. The method was immunoSEQ multiplex PCR; TCRdb's version includes in-frame clones alone and lacks a portion of them. The data contain some 130,000 clones, 81% of them seen just once; the ten biggest clones take up approximately 9.1%. Sample: peripheral blood. The receptors were sampled from a woman aged 60 to 75 with active or convalescent COVID-19.

The J gene is TRBJ1-2, the V gene TRBV5-6; weak D call: TRBD1 (5 bases). V was pared by 6 bases and J by 0 bases, with 18 bases between. CDR1 and CDR2 (germline): SGHDT, YYEEEE. This CDR3 is 16 amino acids long. For the CDR3, the DNA is TGTGCCAGCATCTACACAGGAGGGACCTCTAACTATGGCTACACCTTC. Its translation: CASIYTGGTSNYGYTF.

This chain uses TRBV28 with TRBJ2-1; 9 bases fit TRBD2. CDR1 is MDHEN, CDR2 SYDVKM, per germline. This CDR3 is built from 15 residues. With 3 bases clipped from V and 3 bases from J, the junction kept 3 bases outside the gene matches. The CDR3 DNA is TGTGCCAGCAGTTTGCGGGAGGGCCACTACAATGAGCAGTTCTTC. Its protein product is CASSLREGHYNEQFF.

This clone was seen once. The CDR3 reads CSATGETQYF. The CDR3 DNA follows: TGCAGTGCTACCGGAGAGACCCAGTACTTC. The J gene is TRBJ2-5, the V gene TRBV20-1; D gene unclear. The CDR3 length is 10 residues. Germline V gene data show CDR1 as DFQATT and CDR2 as SNEGSKA (reference sequence). Trimming shortened V by 4 bases and J by 4 bases, and 4 bases separated the two germline ends.

The chain links TRBV28 to TRBJ2-7; 12 bases map to TRBD2. The ends lost 5 bases at V and 6 bases at J; junction bases unmatched: 5. The germline gives CDR1 MDHEN, CDR2 SYDVKM. CDR3 length: 14 residues. The CDR3 here is CASSPTSGRVEQYF. CDR3 DNA: TGTGCCAGCAGTCCGACTAGCGGGAGAGTCGAGCAGTACTTC.

This clone has just a few counts. J is TRBJ1-1 and V is TRBV19, with D hard to call. V was cut by 7 bases and J by 3 bases, with 12 bases left in between. Germline V gene data show CDR1 as LNHDA and CDR2 as SQIVND (reference sequence). This CDR3 has 13 residues. In DNA, the CDR3 is TGTGCCAGTACCGAACAGATCTACACTGAAGCTTTCTTT. Its protein is CASTEQIYTEAFF. Using reference TRBV19 and TRBJ1-1 for the parts outside the CDR3, the full variable domain is DGGITQSPKYLFRKEGQNVTLSCEQNLNHDAMYWYRQDPGQGLRLIYYSQIVNDFQKGDIAEGYSVSREKKESFPLTVTSAQKNPTAFYLCASTEQIYTEAFFGQGTRLTVV.

The V call is TRBV7-9, the J call TRBJ1-6; 9 nucleotides line up with TRBD1. The V segment lost 6 bases and the J segment 10 bases; nucleotides outside the gene matches: 7. The CDR3 is 14 residues long. Per the germline V gene, CDR1 is SEHNR and CDR2 is FQNEAQ (reference sequence). CDR3 amino acids: CASRLGQGNSPLHF. The CDR3 bases are TGTGCCAGCAGGCTAGGACAGGGGAACTCACCCCTCCACTTT. Full variable domain (rest looked up from reference TRBV7-9 and TRBJ1-6): DTGVSQNPRHKITKRGQNVTFRCDPISEHNRLYWYRQTLGQGPEFLTYFQNEAQLEKSRLLSDRFSAERPKGSFSTLEIQRTEQGDSAMYLCASRLGQGNSPLHFGNGTRLTVT.

This chain uses TRBV6-6 with TRBJ1-1, with 10 positions matching TRBD1. CDR1 is MNHNY, CDR2 SVGAGI, per germline (reference sequence). The junction had 10 bases not matched to a gene; V was cut back by 6 bases and J by 6 bases. The CDR3 loop spans 15 amino acids. CDR3 protein: CASRGPGTGVSEAFF. Here the CDR3 DNA reads TGTGCCAGCAGGGGTCCCGGGACAGGGGTTTCTGAAGCTTTCTTT.

The chain recombines TRBV7-2 with TRBJ2-1; a weak D match, TRBD2 (6 bases). The V gene lost 0 bases and the J gene lost 4 bases, with 22 bases spanning the gap. CDR1 is SGHTA, CDR2 FQGNSA, per germline. This CDR3 spans 19 amino acids. The CDR3 sequence: CASSLAGHVGLSEYNEQFF. In nucleotides, the CDR3 is TGTGCCAGCAGCTTAGCCGGACACGTGGGACTCAGCGAATACAATGAGCAGTTCTTC.